What follows are 32 T cell receptor beta chains derived from one specimen sequenced in a study of shared clonotypes between healthy human individuals. The table came from immunoSEQ multiplex PCR; TCRdb's copy has only in-frame clones and leaves some out. Among over 750,000 clones listed, 96% were seen once. Terminally differentiated effector memory CD45RA+ cells were excluded by CCR7 positive selection of CD45RO-negative cells. Sample: naive CD8+ T cells sorted from blood. The receptors derive from a man aged 25-45 years in good health.

A note on this clone: The same CDR3 is also encoded by other DNA sequences in this sample. The V and J genes are TRBV5-1 and TRBJ2-7; D remains unclear. In germline, CDR1 is SGHRS, CDR2 YFSETQ. This CDR3 has 11 amino acids. Trimming left V 3 bases short and J 3 bases short, with 4 bases between. The DNA for the CDR3 is TGCGCCAGCAGCTCCAACTACGAGCAGTACTTC. Its translation is CASSSNYEQYF.

This chain uses TRBV29-1 with TRBJ2-4; 8 bases are shared with TRBD1. Germline CDR1 is SQVTM and CDR2 is ANQGSEA. The V gene end was trimmed by 7 bases and the J gene end by 5 bases; junction bases not matched to a gene: 10. CDR3 size: 14 residues. This CDR3 is CSARPGQGENIQYF. The CDR3 DNA reads TGCAGCGCCCGCCCTGGACAGGGAGAAAACATTCAGTACTTC.

This rearrangement joins TRBV27 to TRBJ2-7; TRBD2 matches 10 bases. Germline trimming cut 5 bases from V and 4 bases from J; bases unmatched to any gene: 5. The CDR3 contains 14 residues. CDR1 and CDR2 from the germline V gene are MNHEY and SMNVEV (reference sequence). CDR3 bases: TGTGCCAGCAGTACTAGCGGGAACCCTTACGAGCAGTACTTC. Protein: CASSTSGNPYEQYF.

This chain joins TRBV4-1 and TRBJ1-5; D is ambiguous. V was clipped by 2 bases and J by 7 bases, with 12 bases between them. Germline V lookup: CDR1 MGHRA, CDR2 YSYEKL. CDR3 length: 14 amino acids. CDR3 region: CASSQSKENQPQHF. The CDR3 region has the DNA TGCGCCAGCAGCCAATCTAAAGAAAACCAGCCCCAGCATTTT.

This sequence joins TRBV28 and TRBJ2-7, with D unresolved. Trimming removed 6 bases from V and 0 bases from J, with 18 bases in between. This CDR3 contains 16 residues. Germline V gene lookup returns CDR1 MDHEN and CDR2 SYDVKM. CDR3: CASSLDGLSPSYEQYF. In DNA, the CDR3 is TGTGCCAGCAGCCTCGACGGGCTCAGTCCCTCCTACGAGCAGTACTTC.

This clone has only one observation. The chain is built from TRBV29-1 and TRBJ2-3, with 7 bases lining up with TRBD2. V was clipped by 0 bases and J by 4 bases; unmatched bases: 10. In germline, CDR1 is SQVTM, CDR2 ANQGSEA. The CDR3 length is 16 residues. The CDR3 bases are TGCAGCGTTGAAGATCATAGGGCGGGACTATCAGATACGCAGTATTTT. Translating gives CSVEDHRAGLSDTQYF.

In this sample, this clone turned up a few times. The J gene is TRBJ2-2, the V gene TRBV29-1; perhaps TRBD1 as D (6 bases). V lost 1 base and J lost 3, with 9 bases in between. Germline V gene sequence: CDR1 SQVTM, CDR2 ANQGSEA. The CDR3 loop spans 14 amino acids. The CDR3: CSVEAGVDTGELFF. CDR3 DNA sequence: TGCAGCGTTGAAGCAGGGGTAGACACCGGGGAGCTGTTTTTT.

The rearrangement joins TRBV4-1 to TRBJ2-2; D is tentatively TRBD1 or TRBD2 (5 bases each). Germline V gene data show CDR1 as MGHRA and CDR2 as YSYEKL. CDR3 length: 16 residues. V shed 2 bases and J shed 7 bases, with 17 bases lying between them. CDR3 sequence (DNA): TGCGCCAGCAGCCAACCGGGACCCCAGGATGGCGGGGAGCTGTTTTTT. It translates to CASSQPGPQDGGELFF.

J is TRBJ2-5 and V is TRBV6-5; 9 bases are a match to TRBD1. V shed 2 bases, J shed 5 bases, and the junction held 9 bases outside the gene matches. Germline CDR1 and CDR2: MNHEY and SVGAGI. The CDR3 runs 16 residues. The CDR3 coding sequence is TGTGCCAGCAGTTACAGGGACAGGGACCTAAGTGAGACCCAGTACTTC. Its protein product is CASSYRDRDLSETQYF.

The chain is built from TRBV6-6 and TRBJ2-7, with D tentatively TRBD1 (6 bases). This CDR3 is built from 15 residues. The V gene's germline CDR1 is MNHNY and CDR2 SVGAGI (reference sequence). V lost 0 bases, J lost 6 bases, and 15 bases lay in between. Written as DNA, the CDR3 is TGTGCCAGCAGTTACTCATCAGGGGCAAGCGGCGAGCAGTACTTC. This translates into CASSYSSGASGEQYF.

The chain employs TRBV5-1 and TRBJ1-1; D is ambiguous. The germline CDR1 and CDR2 sequences are SGHRS and YFSETQ. Trimming took 4 bases from V and 0 from J, leaving 10 bases between them. This CDR3 comprises 14 residues. The CDR3 spells CASSPGPMNTEAFF. In DNA form, the CDR3 reads TGCGCCAGCAGCCCAGGACCCATGAACACTGAAGCTTTCTTT.

The chain uses TRBV9 and TRBJ1-1; 7 nucleotides line up with TRBD1. With 4 bases clipped from V and 3 bases from J, the junction kept 6 bases outside the gene matches. The CDR3 runs to 14 residues. The germline CDR1 and CDR2 sequences are SGDLS and YYNGEE. CDR3 coding DNA: TGTGCCAGCAGCCCAGGGGGGGATTACACTGAAGCTTTCTTT. It encodes CASSPGGDYTEAFF.

V is TRBV2 and J is TRBJ2-1; D gene ambiguous. CDR1 SNHLY and CDR2 FYNNEI come from the germline V gene. Trimming removed 5 bases from V and 0 bases from J, with 17 bases in between. The CDR3 sequence is 17 residues long. CDR3 nucleotides: TGTGCCAGCAGTACCAGTCCTGACTTGAGCTCCTACAATGAGCAGTTCTTC. Its protein is CASSTSPDLSSYNEQFF.

The CDR3 DNA sequence: TGTGCCAGCAGCCCGGAGACTACCCAGGTTGAGCAGTTCTTC. Translation: CASSPETTQVEQFF. The genes are TRBV7-9 and TRBJ2-1; possibly TRBD2 for D (5 bases). Germline V gene lookup returns CDR1 SEHNR and CDR2 FQNEAQ (reference sequence). The CDR3 has 14 residues. The V end lost 5 bases, the J end lost 9 bases, and 17 bases lay between the germline ends.

This sequence joins TRBV7-9 and TRBJ2-1, with 10 bases that match TRBD2. Germline CDR1 is SEHNR and CDR2 is FQNEAQ (reference sequence). The CDR3 runs to 15 residues. V shed 4 bases and J 8 bases; nucleotides not matched to a gene: 8. The CDR3 here is CASSYKAGGRHEQFF. The CDR3 coding sequence is TGTGCCAGCAGCTACAAAGCGGGGGGGCGCCATGAGCAGTTCTTC. Based on the CDR3 plus reference TRBV7-9 and TRBJ2-1, the full variable domain is DTGVSQNPRHKITKRGQNVTFRCDPISEHNRLYWYRQTLGQGPEFLTYFQNEAQLEKSRLLSDRFSAERPKGSFSTLEIQRTEQGDSAMYLCASSYKAGGRHEQFFGPGTRLTVL.

The chain employs TRBV25-1 and TRBJ2-1; 10 bases fit TRBD2. After removal of 5 bases from V and 2 bases from J, the junction contained 6 bases not matched to a gene. CDR3 length equals 16 residues. Per the germline V gene, CDR1 is MGHDK and CDR2 is SYGVNS. CDR3 in amino acids: CASSILAGVAYNEQFF. CDR3 nucleotides: TGTGCCAGCAGTATCCTAGCGGGAGTTGCCTACAATGAGCAGTTCTTC.

The chain combines TRBV2 with TRBJ2-5; D is ambiguous. V lost 8 bases to trimming and J lost 4 bases, with 8 bases between them. From germline, CDR1 is SNHLY and CDR2 FYNNEI. The CDR3 sequence is 11 residues long. CDR3 loop: CASWGGETQYF. The CDR3 bases are TGTGCCAGCTGGGGTGGAGAGACCCAGTACTTC.

The chain combines TRBV4-1 with TRBJ2-3; D call uncertain. Germline CDR1 and CDR2: MGHRA and YSYEKL. Trimming removed 2 bases from V and 1 base from J, with 13 bases in between. The CDR3 runs to 16 residues. The CDR3: CASSQNILSGTDTQYF. CDR3 in DNA: TGCGCCAGCAGCCAAAATATTCTTTCAGGCACAGATACGCAGTATTTT.

The chain is built from TRBV6-5 and TRBJ2-1; no reliable D call. This CDR3 is 13 amino acids long. The V gene lost 6 bases and the J gene lost 5 bases, with 11 bases spanning the gap. From germline, CDR1 is MNHEY and CDR2 SVGAGI. This CDR3 is CASSGSYDNEQFF. CDR3 nucleotide sequence: TGTGCCAGCAGCGGGTCTTACGACAATGAGCAGTTCTTC.

J is TRBJ1-2 and V is TRBV4-1; no clear D. V lost 4 bases to trimming and J lost 5 bases, with 14 bases between them. The length of the CDR3 is 14 residues. Germline CDR1 is MGHRA and CDR2 is YSYEKL. The CDR3 sequence: CASSPRGPAYGYTF. CDR3 bases: TGCGCCAGCAGCCCCCGGGGTCCAGCGTATGGCTACACCTTC.

The V call is TRBV27, the J call TRBJ2-7; D remains unclear. CDR3 size: 16 residues. Trimming left V 1 base short and J 2 bases short, with 15 bases between. Germline loops: CDR1 MNHEY, CDR2 SMNVEV (reference sequence). CDR3 coding DNA: TGTGCCAGCAGTTTATTTGCGGATTCGGGCCCCTACGAGCAGTACTTC. It encodes CASSLFADSGPYEQYF.

This chain joins TRBV19 and TRBJ2-2, with D perhaps matching TRBD1 (5 bases). Germline lookup yields CDR1 LNHDA and CDR2 SQIVND (reference sequence). Trimming pared 4 bases from V and 5 bases from J, leaving 8 bases between. CDR3 length equals 13 residues. For the CDR3, the DNA is TGTGCCAGTAGTACCCAGGGTACCGGGGAGCTGTTTTTT. Amino acids: CASSTQGTGELFF.

This rearrangement joins TRBV27 to TRBJ2-1; TRBD1 agrees at 8 bases. Losses at the gene ends were 5 bases for V and 6 bases for J; bases not matched to a gene: 9. Looked up from germline, CDR1 is MNHEY and CDR2 is SMNVEV (reference sequence). The CDR3 spans 15 residues. As DNA, the CDR3 is TGTGCCAGCAGTCCTGCAGGGGGCGTCGGCAATGAGCAGTTCTTC. Protein: CASSPAGGVGNEQFF.

The V and J genes are TRBV28 and TRBJ2-7; 7 bases align to TRBD1. V shed 6 bases, J shed 0 bases, and the junction held 8 bases outside the gene matches. This CDR3 has 15 amino acids. CDR1 is MDHEN and CDR2 is SYDVKM in the germline V gene. The CDR3 spells CASRETGSSSYEQYF. CDR3 DNA: TGTGCCAGCAGAGAGACAGGGTCAAGCTCCTACGAGCAGTACTTC.

CDR3 residues: CASSPASGNGELFF. CDR3 bases: TGTGCCAGCTCACCTGCTAGCGGGAATGGGGAGCTGTTTTTT. The chain couples TRBV18 to TRBJ2-2; TRBD2 matches at 9 bases. The CDR3 consists of 14 residues. Trimming cost V 3 bases and J 8 bases; bases outside gene matches: 4. The germline CDR1 and CDR2 sequences are KGHSH and LQKENI. The full variable domain, rest sourced from reference TRBV18 and TRBJ2-2, is NAGVMQNPRHLVRRRGQEARLRCSPMKGHSHVYWYRQLPEEGLKFMVYLQKENIIDESGMPKERFSAEFPKEGPSILRIQQVVRGDSAAYFCASSPASGNGELFFGEGSRLTVL.

The chain joins TRBV28 to TRBJ1-5; 12 nucleotides match TRBD1. The CDR3 consists of 18 residues. J was trimmed by 1 base and V by 2 bases; bases with no gene match: 6. Germline V gives CDR1 MDHEN, CDR2 SYDVKM. The CDR3, as DNA: TGTGCCAGCAGTTTAGTGGGACAGGGGGCGCGAAGCAATCAGCCCCAGCATTTT. Translating it yields CASSLVGQGARSNQPQHF.

CDR3 sequence reads: CASSQSRDEQYF. The CDR3 DNA is TGTGCCAGCAGCCAATCCCGAGACGAGCAGTACTTC. The V call is TRBV14, the J call TRBJ2-7; no clear D gene. V was pared by 2 bases and J by 5 bases, with 7 bases between. The CDR3 is 12 amino acids. Germline assignment: CDR1 SGHDN and CDR2 FVKESK. Full variable domain (outside the CDR3, taken from reference TRBV14 and TRBJ2-7): EAGVTQFPSHSVIEKGQTVTLRCDPISGHDNLYWYRRVMGKEIKFLLHFVKESKQDESGMPNNRFLAERTGGTYSTLKVQPAELEDSGVYFCASSQSRDEQYFGPGTRLTVT.

The chain employs TRBV21-1 and TRBJ1-2. TRBV21-1 is classified as a pseudogene. The CDR3 is 13 amino acids. The CDR3 loop is CASQKEGNGGYTF. Written as DNA, the CDR3 is TGTGCCAGCCAAAAAGAGGGTAACGGTGGCTACACCTTC.

This clone was seen just once. The chain has TRBV7-2 and TRBJ2-3; TRBD2 matches 12 bases. The CDR3 runs 15 residues. V shed 3 bases and J 5 bases; nucleotides not matched to a gene: 3. The germline V gene encodes CDR1 SGHTA and CDR2 FQGNSA. The CDR3: CASSLTSGSGDTQYF. CDR3 nucleotide sequence: TGTGCCAGCAGCTTGACTAGCGGGAGTGGAGATACGCAGTATTTT.

The CDR3: CASSVFSGRAYEQYF. The CDR3 nucleotides read TGCGCCAGCAGTGTATTTAGCGGGAGGGCCTACGAGCAGTACTTC. The rearrangement links TRBV10-2 to TRBJ2-7; 11 nucleotides agree with TRBD2. The V segment lost 4 bases and the J segment 2 bases; nucleotides outside the gene matches: 4. The CDR3 has 15 amino acids. Germline loops: CDR1 WSHSY, CDR2 SAAADI.

V gene TRBV12-5 combines with J gene TRBJ2-1, with 9 bases identical to TRBD1. V gave up 2 bases and J gave up 4 bases; unmatched junction bases: 12. Germline V gives CDR1 LGHNT, CDR2 FRNRAP. This CDR3 has 18 amino acids. The CDR3: CASGLPSSGDRGYNEQFF. The CDR3 DNA reads TGTGCTAGTGGTTTGCCCTCCTCCGGAGACAGGGGGTACAATGAGCAGTTCTTC.

This clone is a singleton in its sample. CDR3 nucleotides: TGTGCCAACCCGAATGCAGGGGGCACTGAAGCTTTCTTT. It specifies CANPNAGGTEAFF. V is TRBV14 and J is TRBJ1-1, with 7 nucleotides matching TRBD1. Germline V gives CDR1 SGHDN, CDR2 FVKESK. This CDR3 contains 13 residues. V lost 10 bases and J lost 4; bases outside the gene matches: 9.